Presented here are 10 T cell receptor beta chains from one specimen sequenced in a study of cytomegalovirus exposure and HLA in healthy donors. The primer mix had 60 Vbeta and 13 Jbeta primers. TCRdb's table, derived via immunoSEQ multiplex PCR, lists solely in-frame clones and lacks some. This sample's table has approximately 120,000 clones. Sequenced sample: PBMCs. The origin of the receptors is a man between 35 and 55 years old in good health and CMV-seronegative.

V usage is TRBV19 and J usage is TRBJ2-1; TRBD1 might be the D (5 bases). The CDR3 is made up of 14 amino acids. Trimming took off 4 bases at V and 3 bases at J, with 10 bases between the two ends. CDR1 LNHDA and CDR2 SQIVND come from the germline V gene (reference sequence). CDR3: CASSRATDYNEQFF. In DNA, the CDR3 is TGTGCCAGTAGTAGAGCGACAGACTACAATGAGCAGTTCTTC.

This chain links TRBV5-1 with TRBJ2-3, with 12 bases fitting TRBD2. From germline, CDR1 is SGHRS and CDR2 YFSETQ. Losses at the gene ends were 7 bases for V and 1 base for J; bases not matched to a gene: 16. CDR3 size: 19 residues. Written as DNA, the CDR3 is TGCGCCAGCTTCCCCGGACTAGCGGGATATACCGTTGGCACAGATACGCAGTATTTT. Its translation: CASFPGLAGYTVGTDTQYF. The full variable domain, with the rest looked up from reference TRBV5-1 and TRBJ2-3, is KAGVTQTPRYLIKTRGQQVTLSCSPISGHRSVSWYQQTPGQGLQFLFEYFSETQRNKGNFPGRFSGRQFSNSRSEMNVSTLELGDSALYLCASFPGLAGYTVGTDTQYFGPGTRLTVL.

The chain's CDR3 is CAISESLIGDEKLFF. CDR3 nucleotide sequence: TGTGCCATCAGTGAATCACTCATCGGTGATGAAAAACTGTTTTTT. The V and J genes are TRBV10-3 and TRBJ1-4; no reliable D call. The CDR3 loop spans 15 amino acids. With 3 bases removed from V and 6 bases from J, the gap between germline ends came to 14 bases. Germline V gene data show CDR1 as ENHRY and CDR2 as SYGVKD.

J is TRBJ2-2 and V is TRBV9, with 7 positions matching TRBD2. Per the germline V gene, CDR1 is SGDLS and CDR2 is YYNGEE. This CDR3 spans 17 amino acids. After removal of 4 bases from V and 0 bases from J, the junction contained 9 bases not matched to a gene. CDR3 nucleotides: TGTGCCAGCAGCCTCACCCCCGGGACTACGAACACCGGGGAGCTGTTTTTT. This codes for CASSLTPGTTNTGELFF.

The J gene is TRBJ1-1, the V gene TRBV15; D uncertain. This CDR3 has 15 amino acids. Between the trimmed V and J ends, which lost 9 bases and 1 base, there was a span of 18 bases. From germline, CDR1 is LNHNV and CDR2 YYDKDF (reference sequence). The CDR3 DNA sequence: TGTGCCACTACGAGCTTAGGCCGGGAGAACACTGAAGCTTTCTTT. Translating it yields CATTSLGRENTEAFF. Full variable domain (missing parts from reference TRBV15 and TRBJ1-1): DAMVIQNPRYQVTQFGKPVTLSCSQTLNHNVMYWYQQKSSQAPKLLFHYYDKDFNNEADTPDNFQSRRPNTSFCFLDIRSPGLGDTAMYLCATTSLGRENTEAFFGQGTRLTVV.

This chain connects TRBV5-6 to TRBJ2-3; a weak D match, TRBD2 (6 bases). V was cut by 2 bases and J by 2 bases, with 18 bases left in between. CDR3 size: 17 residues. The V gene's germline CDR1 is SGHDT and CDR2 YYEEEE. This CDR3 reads CASSFPQGGKDTDTQYF. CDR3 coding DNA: TGTGCCAGCAGCTTCCCTCAAGGCGGGAAGGACACAGATACGCAGTATTTT.

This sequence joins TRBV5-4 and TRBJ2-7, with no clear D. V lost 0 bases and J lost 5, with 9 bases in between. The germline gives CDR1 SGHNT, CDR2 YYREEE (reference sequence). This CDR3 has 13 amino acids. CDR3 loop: CASSLGGTDEQYF. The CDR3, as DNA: TGTGCCAGCAGCTTGGGAGGTACGGACGAGCAGTACTTC.

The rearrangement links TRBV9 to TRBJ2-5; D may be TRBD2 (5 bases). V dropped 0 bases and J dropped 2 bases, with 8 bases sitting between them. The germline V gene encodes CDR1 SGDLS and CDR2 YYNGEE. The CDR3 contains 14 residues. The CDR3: CASSVGRKQETQYF. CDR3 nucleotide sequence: TGTGCCAGCAGCGTAGGGAGGAAACAAGAGACCCAGTACTTC.

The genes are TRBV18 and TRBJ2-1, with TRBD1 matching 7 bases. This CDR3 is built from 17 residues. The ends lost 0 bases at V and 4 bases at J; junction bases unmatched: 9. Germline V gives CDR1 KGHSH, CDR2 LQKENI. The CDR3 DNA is TGTGCCAGCTCACCACCAAGCGGACAGGTCCTGTACAATGAGCAGTTCTTC. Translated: CASSPPSGQVLYNEQFF.

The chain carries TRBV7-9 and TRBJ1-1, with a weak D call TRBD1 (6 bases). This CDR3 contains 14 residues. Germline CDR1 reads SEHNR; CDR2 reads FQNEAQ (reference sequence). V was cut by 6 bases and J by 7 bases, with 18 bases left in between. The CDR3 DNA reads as TGTGCCAGCAGTCCAGACTATACCAGGGGTGAAGCTTTCTTT. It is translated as CASSPDYTRGEAFF.